This T cell receptor (beta chain) was observed in a study of T cell repertoires in cytomegalovirus infection. In the study overall: Public TCR beta signatures indicated both CMV infection and matching HLA type. Study conclusions and caveats: The cumulative frequency of public TCR beta families identified carriers of CMV plus the relevant HLA. Dominating the ex vivo response were HLA-C-restricted CMV-specific TCR beta clonotypes.

TCRdb independently ran MiXCR on the reads; one entry per CDR3 protein. The table lists hundreds of thousands of distinct CDR3 sequences, about 11% of them singletons. This clonotype occurred many times. Its antigen is not known. The clonotype comes from a human donor in good health (CMV status not recorded). Some clones in this sample may be carry-over from other donors' samples. Sample: PBMCs.

Here the CDR3 DNA reads TGTGCCAGCAGCTTGGTCGGGGAGGAGGAGCAGTTCTTC. It translates to CASSLVGEEEQFF. This sequence joins TRBV5-4 and TRBJ2-1; a possible D gene is TRBD2 (6 bases). CDR3 length: 13 residues. Germline CDR1 SGHNT, CDR2 YYREEE (reference sequence). V lost 0 bases and J lost 10, with 11 bases in between.